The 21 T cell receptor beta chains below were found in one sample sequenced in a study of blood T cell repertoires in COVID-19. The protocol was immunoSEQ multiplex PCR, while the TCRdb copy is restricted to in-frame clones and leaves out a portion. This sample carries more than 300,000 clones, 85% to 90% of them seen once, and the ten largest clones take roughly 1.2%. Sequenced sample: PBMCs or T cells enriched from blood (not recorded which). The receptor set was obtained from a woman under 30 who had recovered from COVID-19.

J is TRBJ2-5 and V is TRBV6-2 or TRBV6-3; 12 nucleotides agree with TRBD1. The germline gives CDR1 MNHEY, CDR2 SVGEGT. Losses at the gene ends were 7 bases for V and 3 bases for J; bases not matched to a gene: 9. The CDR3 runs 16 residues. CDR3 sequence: CASTPRDRGPEETQYF. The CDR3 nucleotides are TGTGCCAGCACCCCACGGGACAGGGGGCCGGAAGAGACCCAGTACTTC.

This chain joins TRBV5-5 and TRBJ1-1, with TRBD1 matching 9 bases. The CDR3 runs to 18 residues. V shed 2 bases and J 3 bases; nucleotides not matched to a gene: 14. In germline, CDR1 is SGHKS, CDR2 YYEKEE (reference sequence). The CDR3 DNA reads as TGTGCCAGCAGCTTCGCTCCGGGACAGGGTGCATCGGACACTGAAGCTTTCTTT. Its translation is CASSFAPGQGASDTEAFF.

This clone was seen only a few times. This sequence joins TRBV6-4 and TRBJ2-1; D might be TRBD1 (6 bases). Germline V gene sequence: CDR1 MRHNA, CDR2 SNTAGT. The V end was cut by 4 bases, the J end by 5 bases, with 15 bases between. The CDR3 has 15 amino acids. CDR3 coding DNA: TGTGCCAGCAGTGGGGACGTGGGGGCCCACAATGAGCAGTTCTTC. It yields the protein CASSGDVGAHNEQFF.

This CDR3 reads CASSPGQAQNIQYF. In DNA, the CDR3 is TGTGCCAGCAGCCCCGGACAGGCACAAAACATTCAGTACTTC. The chain has TRBV7-8 and TRBJ2-4; TRBD1 matches 7 bases. Germline values: CDR1 SGHVS, CDR2 FQNEAQ. CDR3 size: 14 residues. Trimming cost V 5 bases and J 5 bases; bases outside gene matches: 6.

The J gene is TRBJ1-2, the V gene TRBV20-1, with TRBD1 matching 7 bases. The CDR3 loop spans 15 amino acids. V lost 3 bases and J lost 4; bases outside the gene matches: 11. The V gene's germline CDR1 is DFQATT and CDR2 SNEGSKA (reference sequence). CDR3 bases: TGCAGTGCTAGTCAGCAGGGGGACTCCCTCTATGGCTACACCTTC. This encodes CSASQQGDSLYGYTF.

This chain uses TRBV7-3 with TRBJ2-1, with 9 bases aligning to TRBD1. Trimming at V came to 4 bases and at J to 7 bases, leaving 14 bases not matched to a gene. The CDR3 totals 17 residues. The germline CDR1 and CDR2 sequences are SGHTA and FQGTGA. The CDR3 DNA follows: TGTGCCAGCAGCTCCTCGGGACAGGGCAAAATGTGGAATGAGCAGTTCTTC. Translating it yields CASSSSGQGKMWNEQFF.

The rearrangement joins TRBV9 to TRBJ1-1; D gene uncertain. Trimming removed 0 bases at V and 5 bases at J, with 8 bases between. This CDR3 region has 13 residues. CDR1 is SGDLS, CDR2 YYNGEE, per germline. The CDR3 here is CASSVDWRTEAFF. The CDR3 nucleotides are TGTGCCAGCAGCGTAGACTGGAGGACTGAAGCTTTCTTT.

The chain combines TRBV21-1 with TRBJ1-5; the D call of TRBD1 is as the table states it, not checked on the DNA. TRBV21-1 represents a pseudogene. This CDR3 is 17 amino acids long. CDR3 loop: CASSKGGTGVDCQPQHF. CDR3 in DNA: TGTGCCAGCAGCAAAGGGGGGACAGGGGTCGACTGCCAGCCCCAGCATTTT.

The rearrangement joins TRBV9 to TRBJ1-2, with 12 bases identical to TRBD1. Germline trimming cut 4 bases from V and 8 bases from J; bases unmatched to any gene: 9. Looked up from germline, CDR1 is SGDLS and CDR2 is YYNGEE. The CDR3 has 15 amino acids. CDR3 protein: CASSPRPGTGGGYTF. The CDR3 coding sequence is TGTGCCAGCAGCCCTCGTCCCGGGACAGGGGGCGGCTACACCTTC.

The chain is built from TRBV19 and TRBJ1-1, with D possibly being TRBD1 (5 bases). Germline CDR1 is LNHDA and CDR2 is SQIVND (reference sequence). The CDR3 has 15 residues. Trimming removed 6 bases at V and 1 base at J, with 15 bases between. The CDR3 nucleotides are TGTGCCAGTAGGAGAGGGCGGGACGAGAACACTGAAGCTTTCTTT. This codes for CASRRGRDENTEAFF.

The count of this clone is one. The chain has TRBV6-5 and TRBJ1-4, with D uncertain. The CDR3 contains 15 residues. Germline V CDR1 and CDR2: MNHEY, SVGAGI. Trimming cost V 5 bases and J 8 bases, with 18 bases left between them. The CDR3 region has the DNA TGTGCCAGCAGTAATACTCGAGAACCTTGGGAAAAACTGTTTTTT. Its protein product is CASSNTREPWEKLFF.

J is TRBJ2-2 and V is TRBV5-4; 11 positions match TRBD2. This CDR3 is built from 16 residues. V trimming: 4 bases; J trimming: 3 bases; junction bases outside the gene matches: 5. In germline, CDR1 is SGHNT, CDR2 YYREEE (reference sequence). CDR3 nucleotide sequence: TGTGCCAGCAGCCGGGGGACTAGCGGTTACACCGGGGAGCTGTTTTTT. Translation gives CASSRGTSGYTGELFF.

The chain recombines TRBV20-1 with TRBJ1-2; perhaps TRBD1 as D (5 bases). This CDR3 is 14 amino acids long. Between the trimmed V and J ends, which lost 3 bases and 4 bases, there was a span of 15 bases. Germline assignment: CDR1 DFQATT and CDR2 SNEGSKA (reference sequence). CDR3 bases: TGCAGTGCTAGTCAGGGAGGGGAAGGCTATGGCTACACCTTC. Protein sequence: CSASQGGEGYGYTF.

The CDR3 nucleotides read TGTGCCTCAGGGGAGGGAGCCAGAGGGACCCAGTACTTC. It specifies CASGEGARGTQYF. This chain joins TRBV4-2 and TRBJ2-5; weak D call: TRBD2 (7 bases). Deletions cut 11 bases from V and 7 bases from J, with 20 bases between. Germline values: CDR1 LGHNA, CDR2 YNFKEQ. The CDR3 contains 13 residues.

This CDR3 reads CATSDLPGQGWVYGYTF. The DNA for the CDR3 is TGTGCCACCAGTGATTTGCCCGGACAGGGTTGGGTCTATGGCTACACCTTC. The chain couples TRBV24-1 to TRBJ1-2; 8 bases align to TRBD1. J was trimmed by 4 bases and V by 0 bases; bases with no gene match: 9. The V gene's germline CDR1 is KGHDR and CDR2 SFDVKD. There are 17 residues in the CDR3.

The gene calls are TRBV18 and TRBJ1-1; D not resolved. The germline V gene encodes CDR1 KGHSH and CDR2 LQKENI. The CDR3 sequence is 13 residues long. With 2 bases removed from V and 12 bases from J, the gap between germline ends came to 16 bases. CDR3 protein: CASSPIGADQTFF. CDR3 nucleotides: TGTGCCAGCTCACCAATTGGTGCGGATCAGACTTTCTTT. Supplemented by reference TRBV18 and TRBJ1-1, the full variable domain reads NAGVMQNPRHLVRRRGQEARLRCSPMKGHSHVYWYRQLPEEGLKFMVYLQKENIIDESGMPKERFSAEFPKEGPSILRIQQVVRGDSAAYFCASSPIGADQTFFGQGTRLTVV.

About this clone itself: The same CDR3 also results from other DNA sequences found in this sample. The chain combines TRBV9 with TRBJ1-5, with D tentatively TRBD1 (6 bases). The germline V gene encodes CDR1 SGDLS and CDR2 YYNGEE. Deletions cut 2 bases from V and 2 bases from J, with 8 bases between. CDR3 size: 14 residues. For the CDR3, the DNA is TGTGCCAGCAGCGTCGAGGGGGGCAATCAGCCCCAGCATTTT. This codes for CASSVEGGNQPQHF.

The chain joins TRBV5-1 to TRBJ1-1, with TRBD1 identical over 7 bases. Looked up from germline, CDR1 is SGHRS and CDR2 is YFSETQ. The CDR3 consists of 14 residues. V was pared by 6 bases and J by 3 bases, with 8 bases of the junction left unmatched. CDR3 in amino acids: CASTSDRADTEAFF. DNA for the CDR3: TGCGCCAGCACCTCTGACAGGGCAGACACTGAAGCTTTCTTT.

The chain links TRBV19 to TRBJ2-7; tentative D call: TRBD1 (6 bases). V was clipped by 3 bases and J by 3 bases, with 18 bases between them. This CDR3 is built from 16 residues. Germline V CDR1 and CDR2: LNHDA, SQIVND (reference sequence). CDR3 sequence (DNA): TGTGCCAGTAGTATGGAGTTGCGGCGAGGGGGCTACGAGCAGTACTTC. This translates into CASSMELRRGGYEQYF.

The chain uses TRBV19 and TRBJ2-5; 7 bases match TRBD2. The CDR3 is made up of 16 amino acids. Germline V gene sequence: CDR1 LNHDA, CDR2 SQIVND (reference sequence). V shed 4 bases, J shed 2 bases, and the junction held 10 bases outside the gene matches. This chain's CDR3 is CASSTTSTSRQETQYF. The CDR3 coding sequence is TGTGCCAGTAGTACCACCTCGACTAGCAGGCAAGAGACCCAGTACTTC.

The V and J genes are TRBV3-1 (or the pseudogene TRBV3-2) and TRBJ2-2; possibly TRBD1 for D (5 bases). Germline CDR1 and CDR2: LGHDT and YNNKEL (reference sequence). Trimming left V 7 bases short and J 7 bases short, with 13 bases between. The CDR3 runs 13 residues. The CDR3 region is CASMKGRFGELFF. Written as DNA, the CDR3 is TGTGCCAGCATGAAGGGGCGGTTCGGGGAGCTGTTTTTT.